Below, 8 T cell receptor beta chains from the same sample are listed, as sequenced in a study of control samples from healthy donors and cancer patients. The data were produced by immunoSEQ multiplex PCR, yet TCRdb's version contains in-frame clones alone and is incomplete. The sample has 150,000 or so clones, around 88% seen once. The material sequenced was blood. The receptors derive from a woman under 40 in good health.

This chain joins TRBV14 and TRBJ1-2, with 10 bases fitting TRBD1. V shed 4 bases and J 6 bases; nucleotides not matched to a gene: 2. The CDR3 length is 13 residues. The germline V gene has CDR1 SGHDN and CDR2 FVKESK. The CDR3 protein is CASSRQGANGYTF. The CDR3 coding sequence is TGTGCCAGCAGCCGACAGGGGGCAAATGGCTACACCTTC.

This rearrangement joins TRBV11-2 to TRBJ1-1, with unresolved D. CDR1 is SGHAT, CDR2 FQNNGV, per germline. The CDR3 has 12 residues. V was trimmed by 5 bases and J by 2 bases, leaving 6 bases between them. CDR3 sequence (DNA): TGTGCCAGCAGCGGAGAAAACACTGAAGCTTTCTTT. This gives the protein CASSGENTEAFF.

J is TRBJ2-2 and V is TRBV24-1, with D maybe TRBD1 (5 bases). There are 15 residues in the CDR3. The V gene's germline CDR1 is KGHDR and CDR2 SFDVKD. V lost 2 bases, J lost 5 bases, and 11 bases lay in between. CDR3 bases: TGTGCCACCAGTGATTCCAGGGCAGGGACCGGGGAGCTGTTTTTT. This sequence encodes CATSDSRAGTGELFF.

The rearrangement uses TRBV20-1 and TRBJ2-5, with 7 positions matching TRBD2. Per the germline V gene, CDR1 is DFQATT and CDR2 is SNEGSKA (reference sequence). The CDR3 is 18 amino acids. The V and J ends lost 3 bases and 1 base, in that order; junction bases with no gene match: 17. Here the CDR3 DNA reads TGCAGTGCTAGTGCCGTAAGTCGGTCTAGCGGACCCCAAGAGACCCAGTACTTC. Protein: CSASAVSRSSGPQETQYF.

V usage is TRBV7-2 and J usage is TRBJ2-3; 12 positions match TRBD1. Trimming cost V 1 base and J 3 bases; bases outside gene matches: 5. Germline V gene sequence: CDR1 SGHTA, CDR2 FQGNSA. The CDR3 is 17 amino acids. This chain's CDR3 is CASSLVGTGGRTDTQYF. The CDR3 bases are TGTGCCAGCAGCTTAGTGGGGACAGGGGGCCGTACAGATACGCAGTATTTT.

The rearrangement uses TRBV3-1 (or the pseudogene TRBV3-2) and TRBJ2-5; weak D call: TRBD2 (6 bases). CDR3 size: 16 residues. Looked up from germline, CDR1 is LGHDT and CDR2 is YNNKEL (reference sequence). V gave up 6 bases and J gave up 0 bases, with 17 bases separating them. Written as DNA, the CDR3 is TGTGCCAGCAGTCGACGGGGGTCAGGGCACCAAGAGACCCAGTACTTC. Protein product: CASSRRGSGHQETQYF.

The V gene is TRBV5-4, the J gene TRBJ1-1, with a weak D call TRBD1 (6 bases). Germline CDR1 is SGHNT and CDR2 is YYREEE (reference sequence). The CDR3 has 14 residues. Trimming stripped 0 bases from V and 5 bases from J, with 11 bases between. Here the CDR3 reads CASSLDGGWTEAFF. The CDR3 DNA reads TGTGCCAGCAGCTTGGACGGGGGCTGGACTGAAGCTTTCTTT.

The chain recombines TRBV15 with TRBJ2-1; D not certain. V was pared by 6 bases and J by 4 bases, with 10 bases between. Germline CDR1 is LNHNV and CDR2 is YYDKDF (reference sequence). CDR3 length equals 13 residues. CDR3 DNA sequence: TGTGCCACCAGAGACGGATTTTACAATGAGCAGTTCTTC. Protein sequence: CATRDGFYNEQFF.